This record covers a single T cell receptor (beta chain). Original data processing: For nucleated cells, counts were estimated from reference gene primer amplification. Sequenced by immunoSEQ multiplex PCR; TCRdb stores in-frame clones only, minus some. That table furnishes V, J and clone size, whereas the DNA furnished D and trimming. The sample lists around 25,000 clones, around 94% occurring once. These data are taken from a study of blood T cell repertoires in COVID-19. Study as a whole: Acute and convalescent COVID-19 specimens originated in the United States, Italy and Spain. The cDNA or gDNA used as material had been derived from T cells, B-cell-depleted T cells, or PBMCs.

The germline V gene encodes CDR1 LGHDT and CDR2 YNNKEL (reference sequence). This CDR3 is 13 amino acids long. Trimming cost V 4 bases and J 3 bases, with 10 bases left between them. The sequenced material came from peripheral blood. The chain links TRBV3-1 (or the pseudogene TRBV3-2) to TRBJ2-7, with TRBD2 as a possible D gene (6 bases). The TCR comes from a human donor in a cohort sampled during active COVID-19. The DNA of the CDR3 is TGTGCCAGCAGCCCGACGGGACTCTACGAGCAGTACTTC. Translated, it gives CASSPTGLYEQYF.